A single sample gave rise to the 26 T cell receptor beta chains below, sequenced in a study of blood T cell repertoires in COVID-19. Clones were sequenced by immunoSEQ multiplex PCR, and TCRdb holds only the in-frame ones, with some missing. The table records about 130,000 clones, 88% of them present only once. Material: peripheral blood. The receptors were sampled from a man in his fifties or sixties with acute or convalescent COVID-19.

The CDR3 DNA reads as TGCGCCAGCAGGTCCGGGCTAGCGGGAGTACTCGAGCAGTACTTC. The encoded protein is CASRSGLAGVLEQYF. The chain uses TRBV5-1 and TRBJ2-7; 10 bases are a match to TRBD2. This CDR3 is built from 15 residues. The V gene's germline CDR1 is SGHRS and CDR2 YFSETQ. Germline trimming cut 5 bases from V and 6 bases from J; bases unmatched to any gene: 11.

The genes are TRBV5-4 and TRBJ1-1, with no clear D. The CDR3 has 15 amino acids. V gave up 1 base and J gave up 0 bases, with 10 bases separating them. CDR1 is SGHNT, CDR2 YYREEE, per germline (reference sequence). CDR3 DNA sequence: TGTGCCAGCAGCTTGAGCGTAAAAGTGAACACTGAAGCTTTCTTT. Translated: CASSLSVKVNTEAFF. Variable domain in full (rest from reference TRBV5-4 and TRBJ1-1): ETGVTQSPTHLIKTRGQQVTLRCSSQSGHNTVSWYQQALGQGPQFIFQYYREEENGRGNFPPRFSGLQFPNYSSELNVNALELDDSALYLCASSLSVKVNTEAFFGQGTRLTVV.

The chain carries TRBV18 and TRBJ1-6; 9 bases line up with TRBD1. CDR3 length: 14 amino acids. The germline V gene has CDR1 KGHSH and CDR2 LQKENI. Unmatched junction bases numbered 8, after V lost 3 bases and J lost 14 bases. CDR3: CASSPGSDRGSLHF. In DNA form, the CDR3 reads TGTGCCAGCTCACCTGGCTCGGACAGGGGATCCCTCCACTTT. The variable domain in full, completed from reference TRBV18 and TRBJ1-6, reads NAGVMQNPRHLVRRRGQEARLRCSPMKGHSHVYWYRQLPEEGLKFMVYLQKENIIDESGMPKERFSAEFPKEGPSILRIQQVVRGDSAAYFCASSPGSDRGSLHFGNGTRLTVT.

V is TRBV13 and J is TRBJ2-5; TRBD1 might be the D (5 bases). The germline gives CDR1 PRHDT, CDR2 FYEKMQ (reference sequence). V was trimmed by 0 bases and J by 3 bases, leaving 5 bases between them. The CDR3 has 13 amino acids. Here the CDR3 reads CASSLGQEETQYF. The CDR3 nucleotides read TGTGCCAGCAGCTTAGGACAGGAAGAGACCCAGTACTTC.

About this clone: At the DNA level, this CDR3 is encoded by other sequences in the same sample as well. The rearrangement joins TRBV29-1 to TRBJ1-1, with 7 bases aligning to TRBD1. The CDR3 has 13 amino acids. V lost 5 bases, J lost 0 bases, and 3 bases stayed unmatched. Germline CDR1 reads SQVTM; CDR2 reads ANQGSEA. The CDR3 region has the DNA TGCAGCGTTACGGGACAGCTGAACACTGAAGCTTTCTTT. It yields the protein CSVTGQLNTEAFF.

This clone was observed a single time. CDR3 in amino acids: CAWSVPGDRRLGEQYF. As DNA, the CDR3 is TGTGCCTGGAGCGTACCCGGAGACAGGCGGTTGGGCGAGCAGTACTTC. The chain uses TRBV30 and TRBJ2-7, with a possible D match to TRBD1 (6 bases). V gave up 3 bases and J gave up 6 bases, with 24 bases separating them. This CDR3 has 16 residues. Germline V gene lookup returns CDR1 GTSNPN and CDR2 SVGIG (reference sequence).

Concerning this clone: At the DNA level, this CDR3 is encoded by other sequences in the same sample as well. The V call is TRBV6-4, the J call TRBJ1-1, with D unresolved. The CDR3 covers 13 residues. CDR1 and CDR2 from the germline V gene are MRHNA and SNTAGT. The V and J ends lost 6 bases and 5 bases respectively, with 13 bases between them. In nucleotides, the CDR3 is TGTGCCAGCAGCCCAAGGGAGGGAACTGAAGCTTTCTTT. Its translation: CASSPREGTEAFF.

This sequence joins TRBV30 and TRBJ1-2; TRBD1 might be the D (6 bases). The CDR3 is 16 amino acids. Trimming took 0 bases from V and 4 from J, leaving 18 bases between them. Germline CDR1 is GTSNPN and CDR2 is SVGIG (reference sequence). CDR3 coding DNA: TGTGCCTGGAGTGTATACAGGGCCGTCAATATCTATGGCTACACCTTC. Translated, it gives CAWSVYRAVNIYGYTF.

This clone has only a few counts. This chain uses TRBV5-8 with TRBJ1-4; D possibly corresponds to TRBD1 (6 bases). Germline-derived CDR1 and CDR2 are SGHTS and YDEGEE. CDR3 length equals 15 residues. The V gene lost 4 bases and the J gene lost 5 bases, with 15 bases spanning the gap. CDR3 sequence (DNA): TGTGCCAGCAGCGTGTCTGGACAGAAGAATGAAAAACTGTTTTTT. Its translation is CASSVSGQKNEKLFF.

The J gene is TRBJ2-7, the V gene TRBV6-5, with TRBD2 matching over 10 bases. Losses at the gene ends were 6 bases for V and 1 base for J; bases not matched to a gene: 6. The CDR3 has 15 amino acids. Germline-derived CDR1 and CDR2 are MNHEY and SVGAGI. CDR3 sequence: CASSRTSGASYEQYF. The CDR3 nucleotides read TGTGCCAGCAGCCGTACTAGCGGGGCTTCCTACGAGCAGTACTTC.

The chain uses TRBV28 and TRBJ1-4; 9 nucleotides match TRBD1. This CDR3 region has 16 residues. Germline CDR1 and CDR2: MDHEN and SYDVKM. J was trimmed by 8 bases and V by 8 bases; bases with no gene match: 15. The DNA of the CDR3 is TGTGCCAGCGCGCGAAGGATGACAGGGGGTGACGAAAAACTGTTTTTT. It codes for CASARRMTGGDEKLFF. The complete variable domain, with remaining parts taken from reference TRBV28 and TRBJ1-4, reads DVKVTQSSRYLVKRTGEKVFLECVQDMDHENMFWYRQDPGLGLRLIYFSYDVKMKEKGDIPEGYSVSREKKERFSLILESASTNQTSMYLCASARRMTGGDEKLFFGSGTQLSVL.

J is TRBJ2-1 and V is TRBV20-1; possible D gene TRBD2, 5 bases. The CDR3 loop spans 11 amino acids. Germline-derived CDR1 and CDR2 are DFQATT and SNEGSKA (reference sequence). The germline V and J ends were trimmed by 5 bases and 10 bases, with 12 bases remaining between them. The chain's CDR3 is CSAATGSEQFF. CDR3 DNA sequence: TGCAGTGCTGCGACGGGGTCGGAGCAGTTCTTC.

Remarks on this clone: Additional DNA sequences in this sample encode the identical CDR3. V and J are TRBV2 and TRBJ1-2; D is ambiguous. From germline, CDR1 is SNHLY and CDR2 FYNNEI. There are 12 residues in the CDR3. The V gene lost 2 bases and the J gene lost 8 bases, with 9 bases spanning the gap. Here the CDR3 DNA reads TGTGCCAGCAGTGAAAGAGGGTACGGCTACACCTTC. It specifies CASSERGYGYTF. Full variable domain (outside the CDR3, taken from reference TRBV2 and TRBJ1-2): EPEVTQTPSHQVTQMGQEVILRCVPISNHLYFYWYRQILGQKVEFLVSFYNNEISEKSEIFDDQFSVERPDGSNFTLKIRSTKLEDSAMYFCASSERGYGYTFGSGTRLTVV.

The chain links TRBV24-1 to TRBJ1-2; D is ambiguous. This CDR3 has 14 residues. The V and J ends lost 11 bases and 3 bases respectively, with 18 bases between them. The germline gives CDR1 KGHDR, CDR2 SFDVKD. Written as DNA, the CDR3 is TGTGCCAGATCGCCCAGGCATCAAGACTATGGCTACACCTTC. This codes for CARSPRHQDYGYTF.

The CDR3 DNA is TGTGCCAGCAGCTTGTCTCAGTTTGGCACTGAAGCTTTCTTT. Translation gives CASSLSQFGTEAFF. V and J are TRBV11-2 and TRBJ1-1; D is ambiguous. Trimming stripped 3 bases from V and 4 bases from J, with 12 bases between. This CDR3 is built from 14 residues. Germline CDR1 reads SGHAT; CDR2 reads FQNNGV.

The chain joins TRBV2 to TRBJ2-7; TRBD1 agrees at 9 bases. From germline, CDR1 is SNHLY and CDR2 FYNNEI. The CDR3 is 13 residues long. Trimming cost V 8 bases and J 6 bases; bases outside gene matches: 8. CDR3 sequence: CASGRDRDGEQYF. The CDR3 DNA follows: TGTGCCAGCGGACGGGACAGGGATGGCGAGCAGTACTTC.

This clone came up a few times. V gene TRBV6-2 or TRBV6-3 combines with J gene TRBJ2-2; D perhaps matches TRBD2 (6 bases). The CDR3 spans 15 residues. Germline V gene lookup returns CDR1 MNHEY and CDR2 SVGEGT. V was cut by 2 bases and J by 3 bases, with 10 bases left in between. CDR3 in amino acids: CASSYRPGDTGELFF. The CDR3 DNA reads as TGTGCCAGCAGTTACCGACCGGGAGACACCGGGGAGCTGTTTTTT.

The chain recombines TRBV28 with TRBJ2-7; 9 bases map to TRBD1. CDR3 size: 12 residues. The V gene end was trimmed by 8 bases and the J gene end by 6 bases; junction bases not matched to a gene: 5. Germline V gene lookup returns CDR1 MDHEN and CDR2 SYDVKM. CDR3 bases: TGTGCCAGCGAGGACAGGGGAAGCGAGCAGTACTTC. This codes for CASEDRGSEQYF.

The chain has TRBV6-5 and TRBJ2-7, with a possible D match to TRBD2 (6 bases). Looked up from germline, CDR1 is MNHEY and CDR2 is SVGAGI. Deletions cut 5 bases from V and 6 bases from J, with 20 bases between. CDR3 length: 15 residues. The CDR3 DNA is TGTGCCAGCAGTCTCAGCTACAACCTAGCGTCCGAGCAGTACTTC. It codes for CASSLSYNLASEQYF.

This chain uses TRBV4-1 with TRBJ2-3, with 13 positions matching TRBD2. V was pared by 0 bases and J by 6 bases, with 6 bases of the junction left unmatched. Germline V gives CDR1 MGHRA, CDR2 YSYEKL. The CDR3 is 17 amino acids. In DNA, the CDR3 is TGCGCCAGCAGCCAAGATGGGACTAGCGGGGTCCAGGATACGCAGTATTTT. Translation gives CASSQDGTSGVQDTQYF.

This chain links TRBV6-6 with TRBJ2-7, with D possibly being TRBD1 (6 bases). The CDR3 totals 13 residues. Germline CDR1 MNHNY, CDR2 SVGAGI (reference sequence). Trimming stripped 8 bases from V and 7 bases from J, with 18 bases between. In DNA form, the CDR3 reads TGTGCCAGCTCCCACCACCGGGACATGGAGCAGTACTTC. Residues: CASSHHRDMEQYF.

This chain uses TRBV6-6 with TRBJ1-1; unclear D gene. The V and J ends lost 8 bases and 3 bases respectively, with 10 bases between them. The germline V gene has CDR1 MNHNY and CDR2 SVGAGI (reference sequence). The CDR3 consists of 12 residues. CDR3 DNA: TGTGCCAGCCGTAACCGAGACACTGAAGCTTTCTTT. It codes for CASRNRDTEAFF.

This sequence joins TRBV7-8 and TRBJ1-5, with 7 nucleotides matching TRBD1. Germline V gene lookup returns CDR1 SGHVS and CDR2 FQNEAQ. V dropped 5 bases and J dropped 2; count of bases not matched to a gene: 6. This CDR3 comprises 15 residues. CDR3 sequence: CASSTQGLRNQPQHF. DNA for the CDR3: TGTGCCAGCAGCACACAGGGGCTGCGCAATCAGCCCCAGCATTTT.

The chain combines TRBV3-1 (or the pseudogene TRBV3-2) with TRBJ1-2; TRBD1 is a possible D gene (5 bases). CDR1 and CDR2 from the germline V gene are LGHDT and YNNKEL (reference sequence). Between the trimmed V and J ends, which lost 10 bases and 4 bases, there was a span of 13 bases. CDR3 length: 12 residues. The DNA for the CDR3 is TGTGCCACCTTCTCCGGGGGCTATGGCTACACCTTC. Its translation: CATFSGGYGYTF.

The chain links TRBV19 to TRBJ2-5; D not resolved. The V end lost 5 bases, the J end lost 5 bases, and 6 bases lay between the germline ends. The CDR3 consists of 11 residues. From germline, CDR1 is LNHDA and CDR2 SQIVND (reference sequence). The CDR3 DNA reads TGTGCCAGTAGTTGGCGGGAGACCCAGTACTTC. This translates into CASSWRETQYF. Together with reference TRBV19 and TRBJ2-5, the CDR3 gives the full variable domain: DGGITQSPKYLFRKEGQNVTLSCEQNLNHDAMYWYRQDPGQGLRLIYYSQIVNDFQKGDIAEGYSVSREKKESFPLTVTSAQKNPTAFYLCASSWRETQYFGPGTRLLVL.

The chain is built from TRBV7-8 and TRBJ1-5; 9 bases match TRBD1. The CDR3 is made up of 15 amino acids. V shed 4 bases and J 3 bases; nucleotides not matched to a gene: 4. Germline lookup yields CDR1 SGHVS and CDR2 FQNEAQ. The chain's CDR3 is CASSSTGGPNQPQHF. Here the CDR3 DNA reads TGTGCCAGCAGCTCCACAGGGGGCCCCAATCAGCCCCAGCATTTT.